This entry lists 23 T cell receptor beta chains sequenced from one sample in a study of T cells in tuberculosis. Measured with immunoSEQ multiplex PCR; TCRdb has only the in-frame clones, and not every one. The repertoire consists of roughly 34,000 clones, with just under 97% occurring once and the leading ten covering 2.4%. The sequenced material came from PBMCs. The receptor source for this set is a donor under 30 with latent tuberculosis or without tuberculosis infection.

This clone was observed a single time. The rearrangement uses TRBV5-1 and TRBJ1-4, with a tentative D call TRBD1 (5 bases). Germline V gene data show CDR1 as SGHRS and CDR2 as YFSETQ. The CDR3 loop spans 14 amino acids. V lost 1 base to trimming and J lost 8 bases, with 12 bases between them. CDR3 sequence reads: CASSLLGLGEKLFF. CDR3 in DNA: TGCGCCAGCAGCTTGTTGGGGCTTGGGGAAAAACTGTTTTTT.

The rearrangement joins TRBV29-1 to TRBJ1-2; 10 nucleotides line up with TRBD1. The V gene's germline CDR1 is SQVTM and CDR2 ANQGSEA. The trim removed 4 bases at V and 3 bases at J, leaving 11 bases unmatched. The CDR3 contains 16 residues. DNA of the CDR3: TGCAGCGTTGTAGGGACAGGGGAACGCGAGGACTATGGCTACACCTTC. It translates to CSVVGTGEREDYGYTF.

This clone has just one count. V and J are TRBV30 and TRBJ1-2, with D unclear. Trimming took off 0 bases at V and 1 base at J, with 6 bases between the two ends. The CDR3 has 13 amino acids. CDR1 is GTSNPN and CDR2 is SVGIG in the germline V gene (reference sequence). CDR3 DNA: TGTGCCTGGAGTGTGAGCCTTAACTATGGCTACACCTTC. Translation gives CAWSVSLNYGYTF.

The rearrangement joins TRBV27 to TRBJ2-3; 12 nucleotides agree with TRBD2. The CDR3 contains 16 residues. Trimming at V came to 3 bases and at J to 3 bases, leaving 4 bases not matched to a gene. Germline CDR1 MNHEY, CDR2 SMNVEV (reference sequence). The CDR3 loop reads CASSFLAGGSTDTQYF. In nucleotides, the CDR3 is TGTGCCAGCAGTTTCCTAGCGGGGGGGAGTACAGATACGCAGTATTTT.

This clone was recorded only once. The genes are TRBV5-1 and TRBJ2-7; 12 bases are shared with TRBD1. Germline trimming cut 3 bases from V and 7 bases from J; bases unmatched to any gene: 5. The CDR3 contains 14 residues. Germline CDR1 SGHRS, CDR2 YFSETQ. Written as DNA, the CDR3 is TGCGCCAGCAGCTGGGGACAGGGGGCGGGAGAGCAGTACTTC. It codes for CASSWGQGAGEQYF.

CDR3 bases: TGTGCCAGTAATAGCGGGAGCTCCTACGAGCAGTACTTC. The encoded protein is CASNSGSSYEQYF. The genes are TRBV9 and TRBJ2-7; 9 bases align to TRBD2. The CDR3 sequence is 13 residues long. Germline V gives CDR1 SGDLS, CDR2 YYNGEE. V lost 8 bases to trimming and J lost 0 bases; unmatched junction nucleotides: 3.

The chain's CDR3 is CASSSDSYNEQFF. The CDR3 bases are TGTGCCAGCAGCTCGGACAGTTACAATGAGCAGTTCTTC. V and J are TRBV28 and TRBJ2-1; D is possibly TRBD1 (6 bases). This CDR3 is built from 13 residues. Per germline, CDR1 MDHEN and CDR2 SYDVKM. V was trimmed by 6 bases and J by 4 bases, leaving 10 bases between them.

The chain has TRBV6-1 and TRBJ2-3; 9 bases are a match to TRBD1. The germline V gene has CDR1 MNHNS and CDR2 SASEGT. This CDR3 comprises 15 residues. V lost 7 bases and J lost 4; bases outside the gene matches: 9. CDR3 nucleotide sequence: TGTGCCAGCACCGTCCCGGACAGGGGACCAGATACGCAGTATTTT. This encodes CASTVPDRGPDTQYF.

The chain combines TRBV5-5 with TRBJ2-7; D call uncertain. V dropped 1 base and J dropped 0 bases, with 5 bases sitting between them. The CDR3 has 13 amino acids. The germline CDR1 and CDR2 sequences are SGHKS and YYEKEE (reference sequence). The CDR3 nucleotides are TGTGCCAGCAGCTTGACAGTCTCCTACGAGCAGTACTTC. The encoded protein is CASSLTVSYEQYF.

The rearrangement joins TRBV11-2 to TRBJ2-5; TRBD1 aligns across 9 bases. Trimming cost V 9 bases and J 5 bases; bases outside gene matches: 10. Germline V gene lookup returns CDR1 SGHAT and CDR2 FQNNGV. This CDR3 comprises 14 residues. The CDR3 region is CASLPGQGGETQYF. The CDR3 DNA reads as TGTGCCAGTCTGCCGGGACAGGGAGGGGAGACCCAGTACTTC.

This clone was observed once. The chain combines TRBV27 with TRBJ2-5; 7 bases agree with TRBD2. CDR3 length: 15 amino acids. The V and J ends lost 5 bases and 4 bases, in that order; junction bases with no gene match: 10. Germline V gene data show CDR1 as MNHEY and CDR2 as SMNVEV (reference sequence). CDR3 nucleotide sequence: TGTGCCAGCAGTCCGCCGGGGCCGGGGGGAGAGACCCAGTACTTC. Its protein product is CASSPPGPGGETQYF.

The V gene is TRBV15, the J gene TRBJ1-5, with TRBD1 matching over 8 bases. The CDR3 spans 15 residues. Germline assignment: CDR1 LNHNV and CDR2 YYDKDF (reference sequence). V was clipped by 3 bases and J by 6 bases; unmatched bases: 7. The CDR3 protein is CATSSHTQGAQPQHF. For the CDR3, the DNA is TGTGCCACCAGCAGTCACACTCAGGGGGCTCAGCCCCAGCATTTT.

The J gene is TRBJ2-7, the V gene TRBV7-2; 7 positions match TRBD1. CDR1 and CDR2 (germline): SGHTA, FQGNSA. With 2 bases clipped from V and 0 bases from J, the junction kept 4 bases outside the gene matches. This CDR3 spans 15 amino acids. CDR3 DNA: TGTGCCAGCAGCTTATTAGGGGACAGCTCCTACGAGCAGTACTTC. Translated: CASSLLGDSSYEQYF.

This chain links TRBV11-2 with TRBJ1-6, with 8 bases aligning to TRBD1. Looked up from germline, CDR1 is SGHAT and CDR2 is FQNNGV. The CDR3 contains 14 residues. V lost 5 bases, J lost 7 bases, and 4 bases stayed unmatched. The CDR3 DNA follows: TGTGCCAGCAGCGCCCGACAGGGGAATTCACCCCTCCACTTT. Its protein is CASSARQGNSPLHF.

The gene calls are TRBV20-1 and TRBJ1-1, with D perhaps TRBD1 (6 bases). With 6 bases removed from V and 7 bases from J, the gap between germline ends came to 12 bases. The germline V gene encodes CDR1 DFQATT and CDR2 SNEGSKA (reference sequence). This CDR3 contains 11 residues. In DNA form, the CDR3 reads TGCAGTGCCCCGGACAGCCGTGAAGCTTTCTTT. This encodes CSAPDSREAFF.

The V and J genes are TRBV30 and TRBJ2-7; D not resolved. The CDR3 is 12 amino acids. Germline V gene sequence: CDR1 GTSNPN, CDR2 SVGIG (reference sequence). Trimming stripped 0 bases from V and 2 bases from J, with 5 bases between. CDR3 sequence (DNA): TGTGCCTGGAGTGTACTGGCCTACGAGCAGTACTTC. This sequence encodes CAWSVLAYEQYF. The full variable domain, with the rest looked up from reference TRBV30 and TRBJ2-7, is SQTIHQWPATLVQPVGSPLSLECTVEGTSNPNLYWYRQAAGRGLQLLFYSVGIGQISSEVPQNLSASRPQDRQFILSSKKLLLSDSGFYLCAWSVLAYEQYFGPGTRLTVT.

This clone was detected once. V and J are TRBV5-4 and TRBJ2-7; 10 nucleotides match TRBD1. CDR1 and CDR2 (germline): SGHNT, YYREEE (reference sequence). J lost 6 bases, V lost 0 bases, and 6 bases had no gene match. There are 15 residues in the CDR3. CDR3 residues: CASSLGGGQGSEQYF. The CDR3, as DNA: TGTGCCAGCAGCTTGGGCGGGGGACAGGGGTCCGAGCAGTACTTC.

This chain uses TRBV5-1 with TRBJ2-7; the match to TRBD1 covers 10 bases. The germline CDR1 and CDR2 sequences are SGHRS and YFSETQ. The CDR3 has 15 residues. V trimming: 4 bases; J trimming: 6 bases; junction bases outside the gene matches: 10. This CDR3 reads CASSPGGTGEIEQYF. The CDR3 DNA is TGCGCCAGCAGCCCTGGGGGGACAGGGGAAATCGAGCAGTACTTC.

This clone was detected once. The rearrangement joins TRBV4-3 to TRBJ1-2, with D unresolved. CDR1 is LGHNA and CDR2 is YSLEER in the germline V gene. The CDR3 runs to 14 residues. Deletions cut 0 bases from V and 4 bases from J, with 9 bases between. The CDR3 DNA follows: TGCGCCAGCAGCCAAGACCGACTCGGCTATGGCTACACCTTC. Its translation is CASSQDRLGYGYTF.

The chain links TRBV7-9 to TRBJ1-1, with D uncertain. The germline V gene encodes CDR1 SEHNR and CDR2 FQNEAQ (reference sequence). The germline V and J ends were trimmed by 3 bases and 1 base, with 9 bases remaining between them. The CDR3 sequence is 14 residues long. The CDR3 DNA follows: TGTGCCAGCAGCTTCGGGTACGGGAACACTGAAGCTTTCTTT. This sequence encodes CASSFGYGNTEAFF.

This clone was found once. The J gene is TRBJ2-7, the V gene TRBV2; TRBD2 matches 8 bases. CDR1 and CDR2 (germline): SNHLY, FYNNEI. V was pared by 7 bases and J by 4 bases, with 9 bases of the junction left unmatched. The CDR3 is made up of 14 amino acids. Here the CDR3 reads CASKAGAATYEQYF. The CDR3 nucleotides read TGTGCCAGCAAAGCGGGAGCCGCGACTTACGAGCAGTACTTC.

The CDR3 DNA reads TGCAGCGTTGAGGACAGGGTAGGAAACACCATATATTTT. Translating gives CSVEDRVGNTIYF. The chain has TRBV29-1 and TRBJ1-3, with 8 positions matching TRBD1. V shed 3 bases, J shed 4 bases, and the junction held 2 bases outside the gene matches. The germline gives CDR1 SQVTM, CDR2 ANQGSEA. This CDR3 region has 13 residues. Full variable domain (outside the CDR3, taken from reference TRBV29-1 and TRBJ1-3): SAVISQKPSRDICQRGTSLTIQCQVDSQVTMMFWYRQQPGQSLTLIATANQGSEATYESGFVIDKFPISRPNLTFSTLTVSNMSPEDSSIYLCSVEDRVGNTIYFGEGSWLTVV.

V and J are TRBV10-3 and TRBJ1-4; D is unclear. From germline, CDR1 is ENHRY and CDR2 SYGVKD. Trimming left V 0 bases short and J 8 bases short, with 10 bases between. The CDR3 covers 14 residues. This CDR3 is CAISESNTGEKLFF. Written as DNA, the CDR3 is TGTGCCATCAGTGAGTCGAACACGGGAGAAAAACTGTTTTTT.